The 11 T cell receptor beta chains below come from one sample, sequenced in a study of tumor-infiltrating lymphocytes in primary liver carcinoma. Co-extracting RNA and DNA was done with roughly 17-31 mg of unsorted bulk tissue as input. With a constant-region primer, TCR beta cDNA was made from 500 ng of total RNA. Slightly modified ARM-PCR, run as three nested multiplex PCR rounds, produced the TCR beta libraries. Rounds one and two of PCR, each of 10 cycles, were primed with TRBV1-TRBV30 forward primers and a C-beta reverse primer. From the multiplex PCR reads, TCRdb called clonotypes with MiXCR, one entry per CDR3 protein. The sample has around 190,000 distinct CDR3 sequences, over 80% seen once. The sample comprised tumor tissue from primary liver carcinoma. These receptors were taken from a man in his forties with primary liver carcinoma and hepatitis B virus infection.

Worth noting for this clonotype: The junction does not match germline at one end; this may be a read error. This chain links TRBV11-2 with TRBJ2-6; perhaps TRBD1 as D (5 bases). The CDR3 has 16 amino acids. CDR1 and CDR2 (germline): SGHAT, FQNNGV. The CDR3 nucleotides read TGCGCCAGCAGCTTATCGTCAGGGATTGGGACCAACGTCCTGACTTTC. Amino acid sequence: CASSLSSGIGTNVLTF.

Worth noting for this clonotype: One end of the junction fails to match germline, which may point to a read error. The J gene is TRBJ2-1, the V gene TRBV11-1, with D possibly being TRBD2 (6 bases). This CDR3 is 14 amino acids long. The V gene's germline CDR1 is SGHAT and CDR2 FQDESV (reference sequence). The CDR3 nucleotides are TGTACCAGCAGCCCGAGACTATCGGGAGCGCTACAGTTCTTC. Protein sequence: CTSSPRLSGALQFF.

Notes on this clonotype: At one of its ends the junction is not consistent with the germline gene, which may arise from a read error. The DNA for the CDR3 is TGCGGTGCTGAGTGGGACTGCACAGATACGCAGTATTTT. Its translation is CGAEWDCTDTQYF. The rearrangement links TRBV20-1 to TRBJ2-3; the D gene is possibly TRBD2 (6 bases). Germline loops: CDR1 DFQATT, CDR2 SNEGSKA (reference sequence). This CDR3 is built from 13 residues.

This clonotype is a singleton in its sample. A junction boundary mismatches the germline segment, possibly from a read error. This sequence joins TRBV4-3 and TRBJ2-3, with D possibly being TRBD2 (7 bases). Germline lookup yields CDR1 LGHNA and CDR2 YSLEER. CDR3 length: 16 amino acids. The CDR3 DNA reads TGTGCCAGCAGCCAGGGGACTAACGGGACCACAGATACGCAGTATTTT. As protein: CASSQGTNGTTDTQYF.

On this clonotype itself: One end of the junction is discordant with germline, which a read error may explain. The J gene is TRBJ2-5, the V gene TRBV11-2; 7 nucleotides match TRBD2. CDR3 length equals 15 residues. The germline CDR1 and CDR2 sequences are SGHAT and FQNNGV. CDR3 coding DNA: TGTGCCAGTAGATTAGGGGCTAGCGGACAAGAGACCCAATACTTC. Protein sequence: CASRLGASGQETQYF.

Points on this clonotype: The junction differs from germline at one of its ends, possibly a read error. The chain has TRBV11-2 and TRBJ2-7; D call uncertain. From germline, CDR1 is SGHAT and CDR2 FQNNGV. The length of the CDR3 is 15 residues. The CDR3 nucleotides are TGTGCCAGCAGCTTAAGTGAAGAGCCGACCTACGAGCATTACTTC. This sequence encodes CASSLSEEPTYEHYF.

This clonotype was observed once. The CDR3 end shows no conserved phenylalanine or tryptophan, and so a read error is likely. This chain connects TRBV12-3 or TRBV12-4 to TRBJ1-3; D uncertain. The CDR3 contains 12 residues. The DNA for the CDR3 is TGTGCCAGCAGTTTACAAAGAAACACTATATATTCT. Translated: CASSLQRNTIYS.

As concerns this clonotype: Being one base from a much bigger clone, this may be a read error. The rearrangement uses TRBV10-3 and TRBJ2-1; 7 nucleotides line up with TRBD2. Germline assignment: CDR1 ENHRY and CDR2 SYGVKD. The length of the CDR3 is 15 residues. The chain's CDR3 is CAISESGGSYDEQFF. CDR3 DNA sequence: TGTGCCATCAGTGAGTCTGGCGGGAGCTACGATGAGCAGTTCTTC.

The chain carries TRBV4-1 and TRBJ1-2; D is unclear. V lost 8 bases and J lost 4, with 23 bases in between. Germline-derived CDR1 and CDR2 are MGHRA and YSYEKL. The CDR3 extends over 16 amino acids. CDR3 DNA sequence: TGCGCCAGCGACCAAGTCTCGACGGCGAACCTCTATGGCTACACCTTC. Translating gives CASDQVSTANLYGYTF.

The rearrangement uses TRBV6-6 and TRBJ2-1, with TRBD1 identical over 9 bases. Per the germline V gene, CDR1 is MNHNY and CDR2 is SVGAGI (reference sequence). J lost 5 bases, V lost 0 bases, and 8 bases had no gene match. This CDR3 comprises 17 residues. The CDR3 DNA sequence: TGTGCCAGCAGTTACTCGATGGGACAGGGTATACACAATGAGCAGTTCTTC. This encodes CASSYSMGQGIHNEQFF.

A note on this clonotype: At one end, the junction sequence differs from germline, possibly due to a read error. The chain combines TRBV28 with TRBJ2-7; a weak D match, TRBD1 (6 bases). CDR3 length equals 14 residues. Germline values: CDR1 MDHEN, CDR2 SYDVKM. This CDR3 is CACSPDSYSYEQYF. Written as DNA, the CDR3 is TGTGCCTGCAGTCCGGACAGTTACTCCTACGAGCAGTACTTC.